This T cell receptor (beta chain) is drawn from a study of Ad26.COV2.S vaccination and SARS-CoV-2 variants. On the study more broadly: As a participant in COV1001, the donor was in the Ad26.COV2.S trial arm. Recipients of Ad26.COV2.S got it intramuscularly, once or twice 56 days apart.

The CDR3 sequence is 13 residues long. V was cut by 3 bases and J by 7 bases, with 9 bases left in between. CDR1 and CDR2 (germline): MGHRA, YSYEKL. TCRdb keeps only in-frame clones here, not all; method: immunoSEQ multiplex PCR. Among about 480,000 clones listed, roughly nine tenths were seen once. As for treatment: over 15 received Ad26.COV2.S at low or high dose, single or two shots; about five received placebo; per-sample allocation not given. Following the first vaccine or placebo injection, samples were taken on day 63. An Ad26 vector expressing Wuhan-strain SARS-CoV-2 spike served as the vaccine.

This rearrangement joins TRBV4-1 to TRBJ1-4, with D hard to call. The sample was peripheral blood, taken in a trial of Ad26.COV2.S vaccine versus placebo. The sequence was collected from a person aged 18-65 years who received the Ad26.COV2.S COVID-19 vaccine or a placebo. The CDR3 DNA follows: TGCGCCAGCAGCCACCTGCGGAGTGAAAAACTGTTTTTT. Amino acid sequence: CASSHLRSEKLFF.